These 24 T cell receptor beta chains originate from one sample sequenced in a study of patients with pleural tuberculosis (dated by TCRdb to 2014 to 2015). The listed sequencing device is Illumina Genome Analyzer IIx. TCRdb trimmed the raw reads at Q25, called clones with MiXCR and kept productive beta chains. For every CDR3 protein sequence, its rows merge into one entry that carries the most common genes and DNA. Across this sample there are about 29,000 distinct CDR3 sequences, with over 15% seen only once. The ten top clones hold 3.5% to 4.5% of the sample. Source material: peripheral blood. These receptors originate from a human donor with pleural tuberculosis.

This clonotype occurred many times. V and J are TRBV7-2 and TRBJ2-3; D gene uncertain. The CDR3 runs 15 residues. Per germline, CDR1 SGHTA and CDR2 FQGNSA. Trimming took 5 bases from V and 4 from J, leaving 16 bases between them. The CDR3 bases are TGTGCCAGCAGCCCAGACGGCTCCTCGGCAGATACGCAGTATTTT. Translation gives CASSPDGSSADTQYF.

The chain joins TRBV5-1 to TRBJ2-7; tentative D call: TRBD1 (6 bases). Trimming removed 3 bases at V and 4 bases at J, with 14 bases between. This CDR3 contains 14 residues. Per the germline V gene, CDR1 is SGHRS and CDR2 is YFSETQ. DNA of the CDR3: TGCGCCAGCAGCTCACAGGGAAGTCTATACGAGCAGTACTTC. Encoded protein: CASSSQGSLYEQYF.

With regard to this clonotype: The junction and the germline gene differ at one end; a read error may be behind it. The chain combines TRBV6-1 with TRBJ1-4, with a possible D match to TRBD1 (5 bases). The germline V gene has CDR1 MNHNS and CDR2 SASEGT. The length of the CDR3 is 14 residues. The CDR3, as DNA: TGTGCCAGCACCCCCAGGGACTATAATGAAAAGCTGTTTTTT. Encoded protein: CASTPRDYNEKLFF.

The chain joins TRBV20-1 to TRBJ2-7; no firm D call. The CDR3 extends over 13 amino acids. V lost 3 bases, J lost 0 bases, and 9 bases lay in between. Germline values: CDR1 DFQATT, CDR2 SNEGSKA (reference sequence). Written as DNA, the CDR3 is TGCAGTGCTAGGAATCCCGCCTCCTACGAGCAGTACGTC. This encodes CSARNPASYEQYV.

This clonotype was recorded at least ten times. This chain connects TRBV6-1 to TRBJ2-1; 7 nucleotides agree with TRBD1. CDR1 is MNHNS, CDR2 SASEGT, per germline. The junction had 8 bases not matched to a gene; V was cut back by 6 bases and J by 6 bases. The CDR3 length is 14 residues. The CDR3 region has the DNA TGTGCCAGCAGGCCCGGGACAGATTCCAATGAGCAGTTCTTC. This encodes CASRPGTDSNEQFF.

This clonotype was observed many times. This sequence may be a read error, since a much larger clone differs from it by one base. The chain recombines TRBV20-1 with TRBJ1-2, with D tentatively TRBD1 (5 bases). This CDR3 has 10 residues. CDR1 and CDR2 from the germline V gene are DFQATT and SNEGSKA (reference sequence). CDR3: CRVRDDGYAF. CDR3 bases: TGCAGGGTGAGGGACGATGGCTACGCCTTC.

Note on this clonotype: Relative to the germline gene, one junction end is altered; a read error may explain this. J is TRBJ1-5 and V is TRBV20-1; D uncertain. The germline CDR1 and CDR2 sequences are DFQATT and SNEGSKA (reference sequence). The CDR3 length is 14 residues. In nucleotides, the CDR3 is TGCGGTGCTGCGACACGGGCTATAAATCAGCCCCAGCATTTT. This sequence encodes CGAATRAINQPQHF.

This clonotype was counted at least ten times. The junction and the germline gene differ at one end; a read error may be behind it. The chain employs TRBV7-2 and TRBJ1-2; tentative D call: TRBD1 (5 bases). The CDR3 totals 16 residues. Germline-derived CDR1 and CDR2 are SGHTA and FQGNSA. The CDR3 spells CASSLAPGGANSGYTF. CDR3 coding DNA: TGTGCCAGCAGCTTAGCGCCCGGAGGGGCTAACTCTGGCTACACCTTC.

The sample holds many counts of this clonotype. This sequence joins TRBV18 and TRBJ2-7; D remains ambiguous. In germline, CDR1 is KGHSH, CDR2 LQKENI. The V end lost 3 bases, the J end lost 4 bases, and 13 bases lay between the germline ends. The CDR3 runs 14 residues. For the CDR3, the DNA is TGTGCCAGCTCACCGATCCCGGATCTATACGAGCAGTACTTC. It encodes CASSPIPDLYEQYF.

This clonotype appeared many times. This may be a read error: a much more frequent sequence differs by one nucleotide. The rearrangement uses TRBV6-6 and TRBJ2-7, with 9 bases matching TRBD1. Trimming cost V 4 bases and J 5 bases; bases outside gene matches: 3. This CDR3 spans 13 amino acids. CDR1 is MNHNY and CDR2 is SVGAGI in the germline V gene (reference sequence). The CDR3 nucleotides are TGTGCCAGCAGTTGCAGGACAGGGGACGAGCAGTACTTC. Amino acid sequence: CASSCRTGDEQYF.

Of note for this clonotype: One junction end does not reproduce the germline sequence, and a read error may be involved. J is TRBJ2-1 and V is TRBV5-4; a possible D gene is TRBD1 (5 bases). The CDR3 has 16 residues. Germline CDR1 SGHNT, CDR2 YYREEE (reference sequence). This chain's CDR3 is CASSFLGGASYNGQFF. Here the CDR3 DNA reads TGTGCCAGCAGCTTTCTGGGTGGGGCCTCCTACAATGGGCAGTTCTTC.

The V and J genes are TRBV7-2 and TRBJ1-2; 7 bases fit TRBD1. V lost 2 bases and J lost 4; bases outside the gene matches: 4. From germline, CDR1 is SGHTA and CDR2 FQGNSA. The length of the CDR3 is 14 residues. CDR3 sequence: CASSLQTGTYGYTF. The CDR3 DNA is TGTGCCAGCAGCTTACAGACAGGGACCTATGGCTACACCTTC.

This clonotype was seen repeatedly, ten times or more. The rearrangement uses TRBV5-1 and TRBJ2-3; D might be TRBD1 (6 bases). V lost 6 bases, J lost 6 bases, and 26 bases lay in between. From germline, CDR1 is SGHRS and CDR2 YFSETQ. This CDR3 comprises 17 residues. The CDR3 bases are TGCGCCAGCAACCTGGAAGGGCTAGCCCTGAGGGGGGATACGCAGTATTTT. Translating gives CASNLEGLALRGDTQYF.

Note on this clonotype: A read error may account for a junction end that differs from germline. V gene TRBV6-1 combines with J gene TRBJ1-2; D is ambiguous. The germline CDR1 and CDR2 sequences are MNHNS and SASEGT. The CDR3 has 13 amino acids. The CDR3 here is CAGSEHRGGDYTF. In nucleotides, the CDR3 is TGTGCCGGCAGTGAACACCGCGGTGGTGACTACACCTTC.

This clonotype has at least ten counts. The V call is TRBV20-1, the J call TRBJ2-7, with TRBD1 identical over 8 bases. Germline V lookup: CDR1 DFQATT, CDR2 SNEGSKA (reference sequence). The CDR3 consists of 16 residues. With V trimmed by 6 bases and J by 12 bases, 25 bases remained unmatched. The CDR3 region has the DNA TGCAGTGCCCTAGCCGCCACCCCGGGACAGGAAGGGGGTACGTACTTC. Its protein product is CSALAATPGQEGGTYF.

As to this clonotype: This may arise from a read error, as a much more abundant clone is one base away. The rearrangement joins TRBV7-2 to TRBJ2-7; a possible D gene is TRBD1 (6 bases). Germline assignment: CDR1 SGHTA and CDR2 FQGNSA. The CDR3 runs to 13 residues. The CDR3 DNA follows: TGTGCCAGCAGCCCCCCAGGGGCCTACGAGCGGTACTTC. Amino acids: CASSPPGAYERYF.

The rearrangement joins TRBV12-3 or TRBV12-4 to TRBJ2-1; TRBD2 matches 11 bases. The V gene end was trimmed by 4 bases and the J gene end by 8 bases; junction bases not matched to a gene: 7. This CDR3 region has 15 residues. The CDR3, as DNA: TGTGCCAGCAGTTCCGGGCTAGCGGGAGGATATGAGCAGTTCTTC. This gives the protein CASSSGLAGGYEQFF.

This clonotype was observed a few times. A much more abundant neighbour one base away suggests this may be a read error. CDR3 coding DNA: TGTCCCAGTAGTTTCGCCAATCCGGGACGCAGTAACTATGGCTACACCTTC. Translation: CPSSFANPGRSNYGYTF. V usage is TRBV19 and J usage is TRBJ1-2; D may be TRBD1 (5 bases). Germline V lookup: CDR1 LNHDA, CDR2 SQIVND (reference sequence). The length of the CDR3 is 17 residues.

This clonotype occurred many times. The chain links TRBV19 to TRBJ1-1; D gene ambiguous. CDR1 and CDR2 (germline): LNHDA, SQIVND (reference sequence). This CDR3 has 14 residues. V lost 5 bases to trimming and J lost 5 bases, with 15 bases between them. CDR3: CASSSSGVWTEAFF. The CDR3 bases are TGTGCCAGTAGTTCCAGCGGGGTATGGACTGAAGCTTTCTTT.

Ten or more counts support this clonotype. This chain joins TRBV5-1 and TRBJ1-1; no reliable D call. V dropped 0 bases and J dropped 4 bases, with 7 bases sitting between them. Germline loops: CDR1 SGHRS, CDR2 YFSETQ. The CDR3 spans 13 residues. This CDR3 is CASSLGRPTEAFF. In nucleotides, the CDR3 is TGCGCCAGCAGCTTGGGACGGCCCACTGAAGCTTTCTTT. Filled out from reference TRBV5-1 and TRBJ1-1, the complete variable domain reads KAGVTQTPRYLIKTRGQQVTLSCSPISGHRSVSWYQQTPGQGLQFLFEYFSETQRNKGNFPGRFSGRQFSNSRSEMNVSTLELGDSALYLCASSLGRPTEAFFGQGTRLTVV.

In this sample, this clonotype turned up a few times. This sequence joins TRBV30 and TRBJ2-1; D unresolved. This CDR3 is 11 amino acids long. In germline, CDR1 is GTSNPN, CDR2 SVGIG (reference sequence). Trimming took off 2 bases at V and 9 bases at J, with 8 bases between the two ends. CDR3 sequence reads: CAWSLITEQFF. DNA for the CDR3: TGTGCCTGGAGTCTTATAACTGAGCAGTTCTTC.

V gene TRBV30 combines with J gene TRBJ2-3, with a tentative D call TRBD2 (6 bases). The CDR3 totals 15 residues. Germline V CDR1 and CDR2: GTSNPN, SVGIG (reference sequence). Trimming took off 2 bases at V and 1 base at J, with 13 bases between the two ends. The CDR3 DNA reads TGTGCCTGGAGTCCCCCCCCGGGAGGCACAGATACGCAGTATTTT. This encodes CAWSPPPGGTDTQYF.

This clonotype counts as medium-sized. The chain joins TRBV28 to TRBJ1-3; 7 nucleotides align to TRBD1. Germline assignment: CDR1 MDHEN and CDR2 SYDVKM. J lost 2 bases, V lost 4 bases, and 2 bases had no gene match. The CDR3 loop spans 14 amino acids. CDR3 bases: TGTGCCAGCAGTTCGACAGGGACTGGAAACACCATATATTTT. Translating gives CASSSTGTGNTIYF.

This clonotype was found many times. The chain combines TRBV6-1 with TRBJ2-2, with D uncertain. V lost 6 bases and J 1 base, leaving 12 bases between the germline ends. Germline V gene lookup returns CDR1 MNHNS and CDR2 SASEGT. The CDR3 spans 15 residues. CDR3 region: CASRTADKNTGELFF. CDR3 in DNA: TGTGCCAGCAGAACCGCAGACAAGAACACCGGGGAGCTGTTTTTT.